These 28 T cell receptor beta chains came from one sample sequenced in a study of T cells in Graves' hyperthyroidism and ophthalmopathy. Regions amplified from RNA transcripts were the TCR beta CDR3 regions. In the first-round RT-PCR of the TCR CDR3, the HTBI primer set was used. TCRdb fed the multiplex PCR reads into MiXCR, producing one record per CDR3 protein. The table shows under 350,000 distinct CDR3 sequences, with around 15% occurring only once. What was sequenced was blood. Receptors were obtained from a woman between 40 and 50 years old with Graves' hyperthyroidism.

This clonotype was seen more than once but under ten times. Being one base from a much bigger clone, this may be a read error. This rearrangement joins TRBV12-3 or TRBV12-4 to TRBJ1-1; 7 bases fit TRBD1. The CDR3 is made up of 13 amino acids. The CDR3 DNA follows: TGTACCAGCAGTGCATACAGGGGAAGTGAAGCTTTCTTT. It encodes CTSSAYRGSEAFF.

This clonotype was detected many times. The rearrangement uses TRBV7-2 and TRBJ2-1; D is possibly TRBD1 (5 bases). The CDR3 runs 14 residues. The V and J ends lost 4 bases and 2 bases respectively, with 9 bases between them. Per germline, CDR1 SGHTA and CDR2 FQGNSA. CDR3 sequence reads: CASSSGQTYNEQFF. The CDR3 DNA follows: TGTGCCAGCAGCTCCGGACAAACCTACAATGAGCAGTTCTTC.

The V call is TRBV14, the J call TRBJ2-1, with TRBD2 matching over 11 bases. This CDR3 comprises 18 residues. Germline-derived CDR1 and CDR2 are SGHDN and FVKESK. V was clipped by 0 bases and J by 6 bases; unmatched bases: 10. The CDR3 reads CASSQDTGASGRINEQFF. The DNA of the CDR3 is TGTGCCAGCAGCCAAGATACTGGCGCTAGCGGGAGGATCAATGAGCAGTTCTTC. The full variable domain, rest sourced from reference TRBV14 and TRBJ2-1, is EAGVTQFPSHSVIEKGQTVTLRCDPISGHDNLYWYRRVMGKEIKFLLHFVKESKQDESGMPNNRFLAERTGGTYSTLKVQPAELEDSGVYFCASSQDTGASGRINEQFFGPGTRLTVL.

The gene calls are TRBV6-1 and TRBJ2-1; D is unresolved. V was trimmed by 8 bases and J by 3 bases, leaving 17 bases between them. The CDR3 sequence is 15 residues long. Germline loops: CDR1 MNHNS, CDR2 SASEGT. CDR3 amino acids: CASDPKLPVYNEQFF. As DNA, the CDR3 is TGTGCCAGCGACCCCAAGTTACCCGTCTACAATGAGCAGTTCTTC.

This clonotype was detected ten times or more. This chain connects TRBV20-1 to TRBJ2-2; D gene uncertain. Germline CDR1 DFQATT, CDR2 SNEGSKA (reference sequence). This CDR3 contains 16 residues. V was pared by 0 bases and J by 6 bases, with 17 bases between. CDR3 in amino acids: CSARDSTSPRAGELFF. The CDR3 region has the DNA TGCAGTGCTAGAGATAGTACGAGCCCACGCGCCGGGGAGCTGTTTTTT.

The rearrangement joins TRBV27 to TRBJ2-7, with TRBD1 matching over 7 bases. The V gene's germline CDR1 is MNHEY and CDR2 SMNVEV (reference sequence). The CDR3 contains 16 residues. V lost 5 bases and J lost 0; bases outside the gene matches: 10. The CDR3 DNA sequence: TGTGCCAGCAGTCCCAGGTCGGGACAGAACTCCTACGAGCAGTACTTC. It translates to CASSPRSGQNSYEQYF.

This clonotype was detected many times. This rearrangement joins TRBV20-1 to TRBJ1-1; 9 nucleotides agree with TRBD1. Per the germline V gene, CDR1 is DFQATT and CDR2 is SNEGSKA (reference sequence). The CDR3 covers 17 residues. V was pared by 3 bases and J by 0 bases, with 11 bases of the junction left unmatched. CDR3: CSARGTGTYLMNTEAFF. CDR3 in DNA: TGCAGTGCTAGGGGGACAGGGACGTACCTCATGAACACTGAAGCTTTCTTT.

The table lists this clonotype with a few counts. The chain links TRBV20-1 to TRBJ1-4, with D possibly matching TRBD1 (6 bases). The CDR3 covers 14 residues. Deletions cut 6 bases from V and 11 bases from J, with 22 bases between. Germline values: CDR1 DFQATT, CDR2 SNEGSKA (reference sequence). The CDR3: CSARRRGLGDKLFF. The CDR3 DNA is TGCAGTGCCAGACGCAGGGGACTTGGGGATAAACTGTTTTTT.

The rearrangement joins TRBV4-2 to TRBJ2-3; the match to TRBD2 covers 10 bases. There are 17 residues in the CDR3. J gave up 1 base and V 0 bases, and 4 bases lay outside the gene matches. CDR1 is LGHNA and CDR2 is YNFKEQ in the germline V gene. DNA for the CDR3: TGTGCCAGCAGCCAAGATGGTACTAGCGGGGGCACAGATACGCAGTATTTT. It specifies CASSQDGTSGGTDTQYF.

The rearrangement joins TRBV10-3 to TRBJ2-2; a possible D gene is TRBD1 (6 bases). The CDR3 consists of 14 residues. CDR1 and CDR2 from the germline V gene are ENHRY and SYGVKD. CDR3 in amino acids: CATGGQGRAGELFF. CDR3 sequence (DNA): TGTGCTACAGGTGGCCAGGGGCGGGCCGGGGAGCTGTTTTTT.

The table lists this clonotype with many counts. V and J are TRBV28 and TRBJ2-7; the D is unclear. Germline values: CDR1 MDHEN, CDR2 SYDVKM. The CDR3 totals 11 residues. V was clipped by 7 bases and J by 6 bases, with 10 bases between them. In DNA form, the CDR3 reads TGTGCCAGCACTTTGGGTGTCGAGCAGTACTTC. Translation gives CASTLGVEQYF.

This clonotype has a handful of counts. CDR3 amino acids: CASSQDPGLGKNIQYF. Here the CDR3 DNA reads TGTGCCAGCAGCCAAGATCCGGGGCTAGGCAAAAACATTCAGTACTTC. The chain uses TRBV14 and TRBJ2-4; D might be TRBD1 or TRBD2, each matching 5 bases. The ends were cut back, 0 bases at V and 3 bases at J, with 12 bases in the middle. From germline, CDR1 is SGHDN and CDR2 FVKESK. The CDR3 is made up of 16 amino acids.

The rearrangement links TRBV19 to TRBJ1-5; D may be TRBD1 (5 bases). Germline-derived CDR1 and CDR2 are LNHDA and SQIVND (reference sequence). This CDR3 contains 15 residues. The germline V and J ends were trimmed by 2 bases and 3 bases, with 11 bases remaining between them. The CDR3 loop is CASSILQGNNQPQHF. Here the CDR3 DNA reads TGTGCCAGTAGTATACTGCAGGGAAACAATCAGCCCCAGCATTTT. The whole variable domain, remainder taken from reference TRBV19 and TRBJ1-5, is DGGITQSPKYLFRKEGQNVTLSCEQNLNHDAMYWYRQDPGQGLRLIYYSQIVNDFQKGDIAEGYSVSREKKESFPLTVTSAQKNPTAFYLCASSILQGNNQPQHFGDGTRLSIL.

In its sample, this clonotype was seen many times. The rearrangement joins TRBV28 to TRBJ1-6, with 7 bases fitting TRBD1. The CDR3 is 13 amino acids. Trimming removed 8 bases from V and 7 bases from J; junction bases left unmatched: 5. CDR1 and CDR2 (germline): MDHEN, SYDVKM. The CDR3 sequence is CASATGRNSPLHF. Written as DNA, the CDR3 is TGTGCCAGCGCGACAGGGAGGAATTCACCCCTCCACTTT.

This clonotype was seen a handful of times. This rearrangement joins TRBV12-3 or TRBV12-4 to TRBJ1-2, with D perhaps matching TRBD1 (5 bases). The V and J ends lost 5 bases and 0 bases respectively, with 28 bases between them. The CDR3 is 20 residues long. CDR3 region: CASSQMEKSDRDLPNYGYTF. The DNA of the CDR3 is TGTGCCAGCAGTCAAATGGAAAAGTCGGACCGGGACTTACCTAACTATGGCTACACCTTC.

At least ten counts were recorded for this clonotype. The V and J genes are TRBV2 and TRBJ2-1; TRBD2 agrees at 10 bases. CDR3 size: 15 residues. With 6 bases clipped from V and 10 bases from J, the junction kept 12 bases outside the gene matches. Germline values: CDR1 SNHLY, CDR2 FYNNEI. As DNA, the CDR3 is TGTGCCAGCAGGGCCGGGAGAGCGGGAGGGGGCGAGCAGTTCTTC. Translation gives CASRAGRAGGGEQFF.

This clonotype showed up many times. V gene TRBV24-1 combines with J gene TRBJ2-2; 9 nucleotides line up with TRBD1. Germline values: CDR1 KGHDR, CDR2 SFDVKD. Trimming cost V 1 base and J 6 bases; bases outside gene matches: 8. The CDR3 sequence is 17 residues long. CDR3 region: CATSDFSGTGSAGELFF. CDR3 nucleotide sequence: TGTGCCACCAGTGATTTTAGTGGGACAGGGTCGGCCGGGGAGCTGTTTTTT.

There are many counts of this clonotype. The chain recombines TRBV24-1 with TRBJ2-2; 9 nucleotides line up with TRBD2. The CDR3 length is 16 residues. V trimming: 9 bases; J trimming: 2 bases; junction bases outside the gene matches: 9. Germline CDR1 is KGHDR and CDR2 is SFDVKD. The CDR3 DNA follows: TGTGCCACCGCCTCTGGACTAGCGATTAACACCGGGGAGCTGTTTTTT. Protein: CATASGLAINTGELFF.

This clonotype appeared many times. The chain links TRBV2 to TRBJ2-7; unclear D gene. V dropped 6 bases and J dropped 0 bases, with 3 bases sitting between them. The CDR3 loop spans 11 amino acids. The germline gives CDR1 SNHLY, CDR2 FYNNEI. The CDR3 loop is CASRYSYEQYF. CDR3 DNA: TGTGCCAGCAGGTACTCCTACGAGCAGTACTTC.

V and J are TRBV7-8 and TRBJ2-2; D might be TRBD2 (5 bases). The CDR3 is made up of 18 amino acids. CDR1 is SGHVS, CDR2 FQNEAQ, per germline. With 1 base removed from V and 10 bases from J, the gap between germline ends came to 25 bases. CDR3 sequence reads: CASSLDVLNSVVSKELFF. CDR3 in DNA: TGTGCCAGCAGCTTAGACGTTTTGAATAGCGTTGTTTCCAAGGAGCTGTTTTTT.

This clonotype came up many times. The chain has TRBV2 and TRBJ1-5; unclear D gene. CDR3 length equals 14 residues. Between the trimmed V and J ends, which lost 6 bases and 1 base, there was a span of 10 bases. Germline-derived CDR1 and CDR2 are SNHLY and FYNNEI. CDR3 in DNA: TGTGCCAGCAGGAAGGGTTTGAGCAATCAGCCCCAGCATTTT. Translated, it gives CASRKGLSNQPQHF.

This clonotype occurred many times. The rearrangement links TRBV6-1 to TRBJ2-5, with D possibly matching TRBD2 (7 bases). The CDR3 runs to 16 residues. Looked up from germline, CDR1 is MNHNS and CDR2 is SASEGT. Trimming cost V 5 bases and J 2 bases, with 18 bases left between them. In DNA form, the CDR3 reads TGTGCCAGCAGTACCTCTAGGGGGAGGGAACAAGAGACCCAGTACTTC. The encoded protein is CASSTSRGREQETQYF.

The sample holds a few counts of this clonotype. This chain connects TRBV19 to TRBJ2-7; 7 positions match TRBD2. Trimming removed 5 bases from V and 0 bases from J; junction bases left unmatched: 10. The germline V gene encodes CDR1 LNHDA and CDR2 SQIVND (reference sequence). The CDR3 has 16 amino acids. CDR3 in DNA: TGTGCCAGTAGTCATTTCCAGCGGGACGGCTCCTACGAGCAGTACTTC. This gives the protein CASSHFQRDGSYEQYF.

There are many counts of this clonotype. The rearrangement uses TRBV11-3 and TRBJ2-3; TRBD2 matches at 11 bases. Trimming cost V 5 bases and J 4 bases; bases outside gene matches: 8. Germline CDR1 SGHNT, CDR2 YENEEA. This CDR3 is 16 amino acids long. CDR3 nucleotide sequence: TGTGCCAGCAGCCTAACTAGCGGGAGTTCCGCAGATACGCAGTATTTT. Translation: CASSLTSGSSADTQYF.

This clonotype was seen just once. The CDR3 sequence: CASSAGTLESYEQYF. The CDR3 DNA reads TGTGCCAGCAGCGCCGGGACCCTCGAGTCCTACGAGCAGTACTTC. The rearrangement joins TRBV7-6 to TRBJ2-7; D possibly uses TRBD1 or TRBD2 (5 bases each). CDR1 and CDR2 from the germline V gene are SGHVS and FNYEAQ. CDR3 length equals 15 residues. Trimming took 5 bases from V and 1 from J, leaving 15 bases between them.

The sample holds a few counts of this clonotype. DNA for the CDR3: TGTGCCAGCATATCGGGGTATACGCAGTATTTT. Residues: CASISGYTQYF. This chain uses TRBV11-2 with TRBJ2-3, with D possibly being TRBD2 (5 bases). The CDR3 is 11 amino acids. V lost 7 bases and J 7 bases, leaving 9 bases between the germline ends. Germline loops: CDR1 SGHAT, CDR2 FQNNGV.

This clonotype has a handful of counts. The J gene is TRBJ2-3, the V gene TRBV12-3 or TRBV12-4, with TRBD2 matching over 7 bases. CDR3 length equals 15 residues. After removal of 6 bases from V and 4 bases from J, the junction contained 10 bases not matched to a gene. In nucleotides, the CDR3 is TGTGCCAGCAGAGAGACTGGCGGGAGTGCAGATACGCAGTATTTT. This codes for CASRETGGSADTQYF.

This clonotype was observed many times. The chain recombines TRBV6-5 with TRBJ2-5, with 7 bases fitting TRBD2. Germline CDR1 is MNHEY and CDR2 is SVGAGI. Trimming at V came to 0 bases and at J to 5 bases, leaving 0 bases not matched to a gene. The CDR3 runs to 13 residues. CDR3 DNA sequence: TGTGCCAGCAGTTACTCGCGGGAGGAGACCCAGTACTTC. Protein: CASSYSREETQYF.